Below are 20 T cell receptor beta chains sequenced from a single sample in a study of low-dose radiotherapy and immunotherapy resistance in tumors. With TRAV- and TRBV-specific primers, first-strand cDNA was made, covering the alpha and beta chains. TCRs were amplified for about 18 PCR cycles with a constant-region primer and V-primer adapter. TCRdb analysed the reads with MiXCR anew, one entry per CDR3 protein. The sample carries 40,000 or so distinct CDR3 sequences, less than 40% recorded once. Time point given: before trial treatment. Specimen: PBMCs, collected before treatment. The receptors come from a male donor with gallbladder cancer.

Turning to this clonotype: A read error is the likely source, as a far larger clone sits one nucleotide away. CDR3 bases: TGTGCCAGCACCAATAGCGGGAGGGGGAATCAGCAGTTCTTC. Translating it yields CASTNSGRGNQQFF. This chain links TRBV12-3 or TRBV12-4 with TRBJ2-5, with TRBD2 matching 11 bases. Near its end, the DNA agrees better with TRBJ2-1, so the J call may be wrong. This CDR3 is 14 amino acids long.

CDR3 protein: CASSPSTTEKLFF. The DNA of the CDR3 is TGTGCCAGCAGCCCATCAACGACCGAAAAACTGTTTTTT. This chain uses TRBV7-2 with TRBJ1-4; D is unresolved. The CDR3 has 13 residues. Germline lookup yields CDR1 SGHTA and CDR2 FQGNSA. V was clipped by 5 bases and J by 8 bases, with 12 bases between them.

This clonotype was counted ten times or more. The chain recombines TRBV2 with TRBJ1-2; D remains unclear. The germline CDR1 and CDR2 sequences are SNHLY and FYNNEI. Trimming cost V 6 bases and J 8 bases, with 1 base left between them. This CDR3 spans 8 amino acids. CDR3 region: CASRGYTF. CDR3 bases: TGTGCCAGCAGGGGCTACACCTTC.

This sequence joins TRBV5-4 and TRBJ2-5; the D is unclear. The ends were cut back, 4 bases at V and 3 bases at J, with 13 bases in the middle. The CDR3 is 14 amino acids. Germline V gene data show CDR1 as SGHNT and CDR2 as YYREEE (reference sequence). The CDR3: CASSQGKREETQYF. Here the CDR3 DNA reads TGTGCCAGCAGCCAAGGAAAGAGAGAAGAGACCCAGTACTTC.

This clonotype was seen many times. The V gene is TRBV7-9, the J gene TRBJ2-3; D gene unclear. Germline V gene lookup returns CDR1 SEHNR and CDR2 FQNEAQ (reference sequence). The germline V and J ends were trimmed by 6 bases and 4 bases, with 14 bases remaining between them. CDR3 length equals 14 residues. The CDR3 DNA reads as TGTGCCAGCAGAACAAACGGTCTATCAGATACGCAGTATTTT. Residues: CASRTNGLSDTQYF.

This clonotype was seen many times. The chain combines TRBV29-1 with TRBJ2-5; a possible D gene is TRBD2 (6 bases). The CDR3 has 13 residues. V was pared by 1 base and J by 4 bases, with 10 bases between. From germline, CDR1 is SQVTM and CDR2 ANQGSEA. CDR3 in amino acids: CSVEGRGPETQYF. The CDR3, as DNA: TGCAGCGTTGAAGGGCGGGGTCCAGAGACCCAGTACTTC.

This clonotype was counted ten times or more. The J gene is TRBJ2-5, the V gene TRBV7-9, with a tentative D call TRBD2 (6 bases). Germline V gene lookup returns CDR1 SEHNR and CDR2 FQNEAQ (reference sequence). The CDR3 totals 14 residues. The V gene lost 6 bases and the J gene lost 4 bases, with 15 bases spanning the gap. CDR3 nucleotide sequence: TGTGCCAGCAGGGAAGGCGGGACTCCAGAGACCCAGTACTTC. This codes for CASREGGTPETQYF.

This rearrangement joins TRBV28 to TRBJ2-7; D gene unclear. The CDR3 consists of 12 residues. Germline CDR1 and CDR2: MDHEN and SYDVKM. The germline V and J ends were trimmed by 10 bases and 4 bases, with 14 bases remaining between them. The CDR3 DNA reads as TGTGCCACCTGGACCGCTGAGTACGAGCAGTACTTC. As protein: CATWTAEYEQYF.

V is TRBV5-5 and J is TRBJ1-2; D unclear. The CDR3 is 14 residues long. V was trimmed by 5 bases and J by 13 bases, leaving 24 bases between them. The germline V gene has CDR1 SGHKS and CDR2 YYEKEE (reference sequence). CDR3 nucleotide sequence: TGTGCCAGCAGTGATCGGACGCTGTCCTTTCCGGTCACCTTC. It is translated as CASSDRTLSFPVTF.

This clonotype was seen repeatedly, ten times or more. This rearrangement joins TRBV28 to TRBJ2-7; maybe TRBD1 (6 bases). Germline V CDR1 and CDR2: MDHEN, SYDVKM. The CDR3 contains 16 residues. V lost 8 bases to trimming and J lost 3 bases, with 23 bases between them. Here the CDR3 reads CASAARGPGGFYEQYF. CDR3 nucleotide sequence: TGTGCCAGCGCGGCCAGGGGACCCGGAGGTTTCTACGAGCAGTACTTC.

The chain couples TRBV7-6 to TRBJ2-5; D ambiguous. Deletions cut 2 bases from V and 5 bases from J, with 3 bases between. CDR1 SGHVS and CDR2 FNYEAQ come from the germline V gene. This CDR3 is built from 11 residues. The CDR3 DNA is TGTGCCAGCAGCTTAATGGAGACCCAGTACTTC. The encoded protein is CASSLMETQYF. Full variable domain (missing parts from reference TRBV7-6 and TRBJ2-5): GAGVSQSPRYKVTKRGQDVALRCDPISGHVSLYWYRQALGQGPEFLTYFNYEAQQDKSGLPNDRFSAERPEGSISTLTIQRTEQRDSAMYRCASSLMETQYFGPGTRLLVL.

This clonotype appeared many times. The rearrangement joins TRBV7-2 to TRBJ2-1; 11 nucleotides align to TRBD2. This CDR3 contains 15 residues. V was clipped by 3 bases and J by 4 bases; unmatched bases: 2. Germline CDR1 is SGHTA and CDR2 is FQGNSA. The DNA of the CDR3 is TGTGCCAGCAGCTTGACTAGCGGGGCGTACAATGAGCAGTTCTTC. Protein: CASSLTSGAYNEQFF.

This clonotype was seen many times. The chain is built from TRBV7-2 and TRBJ2-3, with D perhaps matching TRBD2 (7 bases). Trimming took off 5 bases at V and 10 bases at J, with 19 bases between the two ends. This CDR3 region has 14 residues. In germline, CDR1 is SGHTA, CDR2 FQGNSA. This CDR3 is CASSLSGGAGAQYF. The CDR3 bases are TGTGCCAGCAGCCTCTCGGGAGGCGCAGGGGCGCAGTATTTT.

The rearrangement links TRBV19 to TRBJ2-5, with 10 bases lining up with TRBD2. Germline CDR1 and CDR2: LNHDA and SQIVND (reference sequence). V gave up 8 bases and J gave up 0 bases; unmatched junction bases: 12. The CDR3 has 17 amino acids. CDR3 in amino acids: CASQRNGLAANQETQYF. CDR3 coding DNA: TGTGCCAGTCAGAGAAATGGACTAGCGGCCAACCAAGAGACCCAGTACTTC. Using reference TRBV19 and TRBJ2-5 for the parts outside the CDR3, the full variable domain is DGGITQSPKYLFRKEGQNVTLSCEQNLNHDAMYWYRQDPGQGLRLIYYSQIVNDFQKGDIAEGYSVSREKKESFPLTVTSAQKNPTAFYLCASQRNGLAANQETQYFGPGTRLLVL.

The rearrangement joins TRBV4-1 to TRBJ1-4; a weak D match, TRBD1 (6 bases). This CDR3 has 16 amino acids. The germline V and J ends were trimmed by 3 bases and 11 bases, with 22 bases remaining between them. Germline V gene data show CDR1 as MGHRA and CDR2 as YSYEKL. This CDR3 is CASSHWNRDRGQKLFF. The CDR3 region has the DNA TGCGCCAGCAGCCATTGGAATCGGGATCGGGGGCAGAAACTGTTTTTT.

This chain joins TRBV4-1 and TRBJ2-5, with 8 bases fitting TRBD1. V lost 1 base to trimming and J lost 5 bases; unmatched junction nucleotides: 6. Germline V gives CDR1 MGHRA, CDR2 YSYEKL. CDR3 length: 15 amino acids. The CDR3 DNA sequence: TGCGCCAGCAGCCAAGGGACAGGGATTGGGGAGACCCAGTACTTC. It yields the protein CASSQGTGIGETQYF.

This clonotype came up a few times. This chain uses TRBV6-2 or TRBV6-3 with TRBJ2-7; 8 bases fit TRBD1. The CDR3 is made up of 14 amino acids. Trimming cost V 5 bases and J 4 bases; bases outside gene matches: 7. Per germline, CDR1 MNHEY and CDR2 SVGEGT. CDR3 region: CASSEIRGPYEQYF. DNA of the CDR3: TGTGCCAGCAGTGAAATCAGGGGGCCATACGAGCAGTACTTC.

The CDR3 spells CASGGAYEQYF. Here the CDR3 DNA reads TGTGCCAGCGGGGGGGCCTACGAGCAGTACTTC. This chain uses TRBV2 with TRBJ2-7, with TRBD2 matching 7 bases. Trimming at V came to 8 bases and at J to 2 bases, leaving 0 bases not matched to a gene. The CDR3 loop spans 11 amino acids. The V gene's germline CDR1 is SNHLY and CDR2 FYNNEI.

This clonotype was counted at least ten times. The rearrangement uses TRBV29-1 and TRBJ2-5, with D uncertain. The CDR3 is 13 residues long. Germline loops: CDR1 SQVTM, CDR2 ANQGSEA. Trimming pared 5 bases from V and 3 bases from J, leaving 13 bases between. CDR3 residues: CSVHLLGKETQYF. In nucleotides, the CDR3 is TGCAGCGTTCACCTACTCGGAAAAGAGACCCAGTACTTC.

Of note for this clonotype: This sequence is one base from a far larger clone and is likely a read error. V gene TRBV6-2 or TRBV6-3 combines with J gene TRBJ2-1; TRBD2 is a possible D gene (6 bases). The V and J ends lost 6 bases and 12 bases respectively, with 9 bases between them. Germline loops: CDR1 MNHEY, CDR2 SVGEGT. There are 10 residues in the CDR3. The CDR3 protein is CASRQRVQFF. The CDR3 bases are TGTGCCAGCAGACAGCGGGTGCAGTTCTTC.